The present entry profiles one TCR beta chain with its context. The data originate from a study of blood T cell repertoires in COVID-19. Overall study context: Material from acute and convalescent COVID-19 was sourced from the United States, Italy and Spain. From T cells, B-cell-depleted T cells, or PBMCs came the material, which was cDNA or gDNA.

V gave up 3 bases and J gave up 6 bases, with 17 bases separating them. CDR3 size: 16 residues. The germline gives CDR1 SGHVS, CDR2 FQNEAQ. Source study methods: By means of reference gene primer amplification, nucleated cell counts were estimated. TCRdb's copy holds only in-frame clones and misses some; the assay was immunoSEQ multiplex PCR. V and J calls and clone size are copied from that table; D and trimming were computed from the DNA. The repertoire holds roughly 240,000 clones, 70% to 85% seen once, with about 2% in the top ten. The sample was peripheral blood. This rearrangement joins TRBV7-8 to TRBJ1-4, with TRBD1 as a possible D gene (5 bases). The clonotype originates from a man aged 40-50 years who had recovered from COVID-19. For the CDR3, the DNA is TGTGCCAGCAGCTTCGCCCTAGCGGGGGGGGATGAAAAACTGTTTTTT. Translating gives CASSFALAGGDEKLFF.